These 18 T cell receptor beta chains originate from one sample sequenced in a study of T cells after yellow fever vaccination. TCRdb reanalysed the 5' RACE reads using MiXCR and keeps one entry per CDR3 protein. The sample gives 300,000 or so distinct CDR3 sequences, 4% of which show up once; less than 25% is in the top ten. Specimen: PBMCs, collected 5 days after the yellow fever booster vaccination. The source of these receptors is a man younger than 35 who received the YFV17D yellow fever vaccine.

This clonotype came up many times. The rearrangement links TRBV5-1 to TRBJ2-5; D not certain. The germline V gene has CDR1 SGHRS and CDR2 YFSETQ. The CDR3 is made up of 12 amino acids. Trimming removed 4 bases at V and 0 bases at J, with 4 bases between. The CDR3 sequence: CASSGNQETQYF. The CDR3 bases are TGCGCCAGCAGCGGTAACCAAGAGACCCAGTACTTC.

This clonotype appeared a few times. V gene TRBV7-9 combines with J gene TRBJ2-1; 10 bases are shared with TRBD1. Germline trimming cut 2 bases from V and 7 bases from J; bases unmatched to any gene: 5. The germline CDR1 and CDR2 sequences are SEHNR and FQNEAQ (reference sequence). The CDR3 is made up of 15 amino acids. The CDR3 DNA follows: TGTGCCAGCAGCTTATCGGGACAGGGGCGTAATGAGCAGTTCTTC. Its translation: CASSLSGQGRNEQFF.

The rearrangement joins TRBV7-2 to TRBJ2-7; tentatively, D is TRBD1 (6 bases). Germline values: CDR1 SGHTA, CDR2 FQGNSA. This CDR3 has 14 residues. V lost 5 bases, J lost 4 bases, and 15 bases lay in between. The CDR3 is CASSPNSGVYEQYV. As DNA, the CDR3 is TGTGCCAGCAGCCCAAACTCAGGGGTTTACGAGCAGTACGTC.

This clonotype was recorded many times. The V and J genes are TRBV10-2 and TRBJ1-1; no clear D gene. Trimming took 5 bases from V and 5 from J, leaving 15 bases between them. Germline lookup yields CDR1 WSHSY and CDR2 SAAADI. CDR3 size: 14 residues. The CDR3 DNA sequence: TGCGCCAGCAGTCTAGGGCTGACGAGTACTGAAGCTTTCTTT. Protein: CASSLGLTSTEAFF.

Only a few counts were recorded for this clonotype. This chain uses TRBV28 with TRBJ2-2; no firm D call. The CDR3 has 11 amino acids. The V gene lost 7 bases and the J gene lost 2 bases, with 2 bases spanning the gap. Germline V gene data show CDR1 as MDHEN and CDR2 as SYDVKM. CDR3 nucleotide sequence: TGTGCCAGCAAAAACACCGGGGAGCTGTTTTTT. Translating gives CASKNTGELFF. The full variable domain, in which reference TRBV28 and TRBJ2-2 provide the parts outside the CDR3, is DVKVTQSSRYLVKRTGEKVFLECVQDMDHENMFWYRQDPGLGLRLIYFSYDVKMKEKGDIPEGYSVSREKKERFSLILESASTNQTSMYLCASKNTGELFFGEGSRLTVL.

This clonotype was observed a few times. V is TRBV20-1 and J is TRBJ1-3; no clear D gene. Germline CDR1 DFQATT, CDR2 SNEGSKA (reference sequence). Between the trimmed V and J ends, which lost 5 bases and 3 bases, there was a span of 14 bases. The CDR3 is made up of 14 amino acids. The CDR3 sequence is CSAEFTNLGNTIYF. The DNA of the CDR3 is TGCAGTGCTGAATTCACTAACCTTGGAAACACCATATATTTT.

This clonotype was seen more than once but under ten times. The gene calls are TRBV18 and TRBJ1-1, with D possibly being TRBD1 (5 bases). Trimming took 1 base from V and 3 from J, leaving 12 bases between them. CDR1 is KGHSH, CDR2 LQKENI, per germline. The CDR3 length is 15 residues. CDR3 sequence (DNA): TGTGCCAGCTCACCACTTTCGAGGGGAGACACTGAAGCTTTCTTT. Protein product: CASSPLSRGDTEAFF.

The CDR3 loop is CASSDQGIHNEQFF. Here the CDR3 DNA reads TGTGCCAGCAGCGACCAGGGGATCCACAATGAGCAGTTCTTC. The rearrangement uses TRBV5-4 and TRBJ2-1; possible D gene TRBD1, 6 bases. Germline V lookup: CDR1 SGHNT, CDR2 YYREEE (reference sequence). The CDR3 runs 14 residues. V was clipped by 4 bases and J by 5 bases, with 13 bases between them.

The chain employs TRBV5-1 and TRBJ2-1; D might be TRBD2 (5 bases). The CDR3 totals 16 residues. The germline V gene encodes CDR1 SGHRS and CDR2 YFSETQ. Between the trimmed V and J ends, which lost 5 bases and 7 bases, there was a span of 22 bases. CDR3: CASRPIGLRLQNEQFF. In DNA, the CDR3 is TGCGCCAGCAGACCGATAGGACTTCGTTTACAGAATGAGCAGTTCTTC.

The chain links TRBV4-1 to TRBJ1-5; D is unclear. Germline-derived CDR1 and CDR2 are MGHRA and YSYEKL. CDR3 length equals 15 residues. With 0 bases removed from V and 6 bases from J, the gap between germline ends came to 12 bases. The CDR3, as DNA: TGCGCCAGCAGCCAAGATCACGGTTTTCGTCAGCCCCAGCATTTT. Its translation: CASSQDHGFRQPQHF.

The chain recombines TRBV18 with TRBJ2-7; D remains unclear. Germline CDR1 is KGHSH and CDR2 is LQKENI. The CDR3 runs 14 residues. V was clipped by 2 bases and J by 3 bases, with 11 bases between them. CDR3: CASSPGSVGYEQYF. In nucleotides, the CDR3 is TGTGCCAGCTCACCAGGTTCGGTAGGCTACGAGCAGTACTTC. Filled out from reference TRBV18 and TRBJ2-7, the complete variable domain reads NAGVMQNPRHLVRRRGQEARLRCSPMKGHSHVYWYRQLPEEGLKFMVYLQKENIIDESGMPKERFSAEFPKEGPSILRIQQVVRGDSAAYFCASSPGSVGYEQYFGPGTRLTVT.

The genes are TRBV5-1 and TRBJ2-3; D might be TRBD2 (6 bases). Looked up from germline, CDR1 is SGHRS and CDR2 is YFSETQ. Trimming shortened V by 4 bases and J by 4 bases, and 10 bases separated the two germline ends. The CDR3 totals 13 residues. The CDR3 is CASSRDSPDTQYF. CDR3 DNA sequence: TGCGCCAGCAGCCGGGACTCACCAGATACGCAGTATTTT.

This clonotype was picked up a small number of times. This chain uses TRBV7-9 with TRBJ2-7, with no clear D. Germline CDR1 SEHNR, CDR2 FQNEAQ (reference sequence). This CDR3 has 16 residues. Trimming cost V 1 base and J 4 bases, with 17 bases left between them. The CDR3 bases are TGTGCCAGCAGCTTAGGAGACGGTCACAATATGTACGAGCAGTACGTC. Translation gives CASSLGDGHNMYEQYV.

The chain combines TRBV4-2 with TRBJ2-2; no clear D. V lost 1 base and J lost 4, with 7 bases in between. Germline CDR1 LGHNA, CDR2 YNFKEQ. The CDR3 sequence is 14 residues long. CDR3 coding DNA: TGTGCCAGCAGCCAAGTGCGTGCCACCGGGGAGCTGTTTTTT. Protein sequence: CASSQVRATGELFF.

This clonotype appeared many times. The CDR3 loop reads CASTSHPSYEQYF. CDR3 nucleotide sequence: TGTGCCAGCACCTCCCATCCCTCCTACGAGCAGTACTTC. The V call is TRBV7-2, the J call TRBJ2-7; D call uncertain. The V and J ends lost 7 bases and 0 bases respectively, with 10 bases between them. The CDR3 sequence is 13 residues long. CDR1 and CDR2 (germline): SGHTA, FQGNSA.

The chain couples TRBV20-1 to TRBJ2-7; TRBD1 might be the D (6 bases). From germline, CDR1 is DFQATT and CDR2 SNEGSKA (reference sequence). The CDR3 length is 15 residues. Trimming took 6 bases from V and 0 from J, leaving 18 bases between them. CDR3: CSAATTGRSSYEQYF. DNA of the CDR3: TGCAGTGCCGCGACAACAGGGCGGAGCTCCTACGAGCAGTACTTC.

This clonotype occurred many times. The gene calls are TRBV5-5 and TRBJ2-3; D possibly matches TRBD1 or TRBD2 (6 bases each). V was pared by 4 bases and J by 1 base, with 13 bases between. The CDR3 is 15 amino acids. Germline-derived CDR1 and CDR2 are SGHKS and YYEKEE (reference sequence). The CDR3 loop reads CASSPGGRGTDTQYF. The CDR3, as DNA: TGTGCCAGCAGCCCCGGGGGCCGAGGCACAGATACGCAGTATTTT.

In this sample, this clonotype turned up a few times. The rearrangement uses TRBV5-1 and TRBJ2-3, with D possibly being TRBD1 or TRBD2 (5 bases each). Germline CDR1 reads SGHRS; CDR2 reads YFSETQ. V was shortened by 3 bases and J by 6 bases, with 17 bases between the two germline ends. The CDR3 is made up of 15 amino acids. The CDR3 reads CASSSGPGPGDTQYF. The CDR3 DNA reads as TGCGCCAGCAGCTCGGGACCGGGGCCAGGTGATACGCAGTATTTT.